Below, 28 T cell receptor beta chains from the same sample are listed, as sequenced in a study of cytomegalovirus exposure and HLA in healthy donors. Primers: 60 Vbeta forward and 13 Jbeta reverse. Using immunoSEQ multiplex PCR, the repertoire was profiled, and TCRdb retains in-frame clones only, with some absent. Here the sample spans 140,000 or so clones, roughly 75% being singletons. Material: PBMCs. The receptors were gathered from a female donor in good health and CMV-seronegative.

The CDR3 DNA sequence: TGTGCCAGCAGTTTTGACTTCACAGATACGCAGTATTTT. This gives the protein CASSFDFTDTQYF. This chain links TRBV28 with TRBJ2-3; D unclear. The CDR3 runs 13 residues. The germline V gene encodes CDR1 MDHEN and CDR2 SYDVKM. Trimming pared 3 bases from V and 2 bases from J, leaving 6 bases between.

This chain links TRBV20-1 with TRBJ1-1; D gene ambiguous. Germline V CDR1 and CDR2: DFQATT, SNEGSKA (reference sequence). This CDR3 is built from 11 residues. As DNA, the CDR3 is TGCAGCTGGGCATCGAGCACTGAAGCTTTCTTT. This encodes CSWASSTEAFF.

The V call is TRBV27, the J call TRBJ1-1, with D perhaps TRBD1 (6 bases). Germline CDR1 MNHEY, CDR2 SMNVEV (reference sequence). The CDR3 extends over 15 amino acids. V gave up 3 bases and J gave up 4 bases, with 15 bases separating them. CDR3 sequence (DNA): TGTGCCAGCAGTTTCCCAACAGGGTACGCCACTGAAGCTTTCTTT. Translated, it gives CASSFPTGYATEAFF.

The rearrangement links TRBV9 to TRBJ2-1, with TRBD2 matching over 7 bases. The V gene's germline CDR1 is SGDLS and CDR2 YYNGEE. CDR3 length: 18 amino acids. The J segment lost 0 bases and the V segment lost 1 base, leaving 10 bases of the junction unmatched. CDR3 residues: CASSVSTSVPASYNEQFF. CDR3 sequence (DNA): TGTGCCAGCAGCGTAAGTACTAGCGTTCCGGCCTCCTACAATGAGCAGTTCTTC.

DNA of the CDR3: TGTGCCAGCAGAAGAGGGACTAGCGGGATAAACACCGGGGAGCTGTTTTTT. The encoded protein is CASRRGTSGINTGELFF. The chain uses TRBV7-9 and TRBJ2-2; 13 bases map to TRBD2. This CDR3 comprises 17 residues. V shed 6 bases, J shed 2 bases, and the junction held 6 bases outside the gene matches. Germline V gives CDR1 SEHNR, CDR2 FQNEAQ (reference sequence).

This clone appeared a few times. The chain has TRBV6-5 and TRBJ2-2; 7 bases match TRBD1. V lost 10 bases and J lost 2; bases outside the gene matches: 10. CDR1 MNHEY and CDR2 SVGAGI come from the germline V gene. This CDR3 is built from 15 residues. CDR3 DNA sequence: TGTGCCACCAAGACGGGGACAGCTAACACCGGGGAGCTGTTTTTT. Protein: CATKTGTANTGELFF.

This clone was seen a few times. The chain links TRBV7-9 to TRBJ2-7; 10 nucleotides match TRBD1. The CDR3 spans 16 residues. J was trimmed by 0 bases and V by 5 bases; bases with no gene match: 7. From germline, CDR1 is SEHNR and CDR2 FQNEAQ (reference sequence). The CDR3 sequence is CASSKLGTGASYEQYF. CDR3 DNA: TGTGCCAGCAGCAAGCTTGGGACAGGGGCCTCCTACGAGCAGTACTTC. The full variable domain, in which reference TRBV7-9 and TRBJ2-7 provide the parts outside the CDR3, is DTGVSQNPRHKITKRGQNVTFRCDPISEHNRLYWYRQTLGQGPEFLTYFQNEAQLEKSRLLSDRFSAERPKGSFSTLEIQRTEQGDSAMYLCASSKLGTGASYEQYFGPGTRLTVT.

The V call is TRBV18, the J call TRBJ2-7; 7 nucleotides line up with TRBD1. Germline CDR1 and CDR2: KGHSH and LQKENI. With 2 bases clipped from V and 5 bases from J, the junction kept 6 bases outside the gene matches. The CDR3 is made up of 14 amino acids. The CDR3 sequence is CASSPLSGGNEQYF. The CDR3 coding sequence is TGTGCCAGCTCACCATTGTCAGGGGGAAACGAGCAGTACTTC. Complete variable domain (other parts from reference TRBV18 and TRBJ2-7): NAGVMQNPRHLVRRRGQEARLRCSPMKGHSHVYWYRQLPEEGLKFMVYLQKENIIDESGMPKERFSAEFPKEGPSILRIQQVVRGDSAAYFCASSPLSGGNEQYFGPGTRLTVT.

This chain joins TRBV5-1 and TRBJ2-5; D is possibly TRBD1 (5 bases). Looked up from germline, CDR1 is SGHRS and CDR2 is YFSETQ. CDR3 length: 14 residues. V was clipped by 2 bases and J by 1 base, with 9 bases between them. The CDR3 DNA sequence: TGCGCCAGCAGCTTCCGACAGATCCAAGAGACCCAGTACTTC. Protein product: CASSFRQIQETQYF.

The chain employs TRBV9 and TRBJ2-7; 15 bases fit TRBD2. The J segment lost 4 bases and the V segment lost 2 bases, leaving 1 base of the junction unmatched. CDR3 length: 15 amino acids. Germline lookup yields CDR1 SGDLS and CDR2 YYNGEE. CDR3 in DNA: TGTGCCAGCAGCGTTGGACTAGCGGGAGGGTACGAGCAGTACTTC. Translated, it gives CASSVGLAGGYEQYF. The whole variable domain, filled in from reference TRBV9 and TRBJ2-7, reads DSGVTQTPKHLITATGQRVTLRCSPRSGDLSVYWYQQSLDQGLQFLIQYYNGEERAKGNILERFSAQQFPDLHSELNLSSLELGDSALYFCASSVGLAGGYEQYFGPGTRLTVT.

Written as DNA, the CDR3 is TGTGCCAGCAGTGAAACGGCAGGGGGCTACTATGGCTACACCTTC. Its translation: CASSETAGGYYGYTF. The V gene is TRBV6-1, the J gene TRBJ1-2; 8 nucleotides match TRBD1. CDR3 length: 15 amino acids. Per germline, CDR1 MNHNS and CDR2 SASEGT. With 2 bases clipped from V and 3 bases from J, the junction kept 5 bases outside the gene matches.

The sample holds a few counts of this clone. The chain employs TRBV4-1 and TRBJ1-6; 10 positions match TRBD1. Germline V lookup: CDR1 MGHRA, CDR2 YSYEKL. The CDR3 is 17 amino acids. J lost 7 bases, V lost 1 base, and 7 bases had no gene match. CDR3 bases: TGCGCCAGCAGCCAAGGGGACAGGGGTTTCAGGAATTCACCCCTCCACTTT. This gives the protein CASSQGDRGFRNSPLHF.

The rearrangement links TRBV5-6 to TRBJ2-1, with D possibly being TRBD2 (5 bases). Trimming removed 4 bases at V and 7 bases at J, with 9 bases between. This CDR3 comprises 12 residues. CDR1 and CDR2 (germline): SGHDT, YYEEEE. CDR3 DNA: TGTGCCAGCAGCCTCCGGAGGAATGAGCAGTTCTTC. It encodes CASSLRRNEQFF.

The chain combines TRBV6-5 with TRBJ1-1; 10 bases are shared with TRBD1. The CDR3 spans 14 residues. The germline V gene has CDR1 MNHEY and CDR2 SVGAGI. V was clipped by 6 bases and J by 3 bases; unmatched bases: 4. The CDR3 is CASSRDRGYTEAFF. The CDR3, as DNA: TGTGCCAGCAGCCGGGACAGGGGTTACACTGAAGCTTTCTTT.

This sequence joins TRBV6-1 and TRBJ2-1, with D maybe TRBD1 (5 bases). Per the germline V gene, CDR1 is MNHNS and CDR2 is SASEGT. The CDR3 totals 19 residues. The V and J ends lost 3 bases and 4 bases respectively, with 25 bases between them. The CDR3 reads CASSDARQRTFRHYNEQFF. The CDR3 nucleotides read TGTGCCAGCAGTGATGCGAGACAGCGAACCTTTCGCCATTACAATGAGCAGTTCTTC.

V and J are TRBV7-6 and TRBJ2-7; TRBD2 agrees at 8 bases. Germline CDR1 is SGHVS and CDR2 is FNYEAQ. The CDR3 contains 15 residues. V was clipped by 5 bases and J by 5 bases; unmatched bases: 11. The CDR3 protein is CASSKYGRAANEQYF. In nucleotides, the CDR3 is TGTGCCAGCAGCAAATACGGGAGGGCCGCGAACGAGCAGTACTTC.

The chain joins TRBV4-2 to TRBJ2-7; 9 bases agree with TRBD2. V was pared by 3 bases and J by 0 bases, with 6 bases of the junction left unmatched. The germline gives CDR1 LGHNA, CDR2 YNFKEQ. CDR3 length equals 16 residues. The CDR3 nucleotides read TGTGCCAGCAGCCAGACTAGCGGAACTCGCTCCTACGAGCAGTACTTC. Its protein product is CASSQTSGTRSYEQYF.

The chain is built from TRBV5-6 and TRBJ2-1; 7 bases line up with TRBD1. This CDR3 contains 18 residues. Germline trimming cut 4 bases from V and 3 bases from J; bases unmatched to any gene: 16. Germline CDR1 is SGHDT and CDR2 is YYEEEE. The CDR3 DNA reads TGTGCCAGCAGCGCCGGGACAGTCAAGGCGGTGGGCTACAATGAGCAGTTCTTC. This translates into CASSAGTVKAVGYNEQFF.

This clone was detected once. The J gene is TRBJ2-1, the V gene TRBV7-9, with TRBD2 matching over 7 bases. Trimming removed 5 bases from V and 6 bases from J; junction bases left unmatched: 13. The germline gives CDR1 SEHNR, CDR2 FQNEAQ (reference sequence). CDR3 size: 16 residues. The CDR3 nucleotides read TGTGCCAGCAGCCCACCCGGGGAGGGCCGCCTCAATGAGCAGTTCTTC. This translates into CASSPPGEGRLNEQFF.

This chain uses TRBV5-4 with TRBJ1-2, with TRBD1 matching over 8 bases. CDR3 length: 17 residues. Looked up from germline, CDR1 is SGHNT and CDR2 is YYREEE (reference sequence). V was pared by 2 bases and J by 8 bases, with 17 bases of the junction left unmatched. The CDR3 here is CASSFGVGQGAYSGYTF. CDR3 in DNA: TGTGCCAGCAGCTTTGGGGTAGGGCAGGGGGCCTATTCGGGCTACACCTTC.

The CDR3 loop reads CASDKVAPGFSEQYF. CDR3 DNA: TGTGCCAGCGATAAGGTAGCCCCGGGGTTCTCCGAGCAGTACTTC. The V gene is TRBV6-1, the J gene TRBJ2-7, with D possibly being TRBD2 (5 bases). The CDR3 covers 15 residues. Trimming pared 8 bases from V and 6 bases from J, leaving 23 bases between. Germline V gene sequence: CDR1 MNHNS, CDR2 SASEGT.

The chain has TRBV6-5 and TRBJ2-7, with 7 bases lining up with TRBD2. CDR1 and CDR2 from the germline V gene are MNHEY and SVGAGI. V was clipped by 2 bases and J by 5 bases; unmatched bases: 12. The CDR3 runs 16 residues. Here the CDR3 reads CASSYENAPAGNEQYF. Written as DNA, the CDR3 is TGTGCCAGCAGTTACGAGAATGCGCCAGCGGGGAACGAGCAGTACTTC.

The chain links TRBV19 to TRBJ2-1; TRBD2 agrees at 7 bases. Germline V gene lookup returns CDR1 LNHDA and CDR2 SQIVND (reference sequence). This CDR3 is built from 13 residues. V lost 7 bases, J lost 12 bases, and 12 bases stayed unmatched. CDR3 region: CASNSGRLAPQFF. The CDR3 nucleotides are TGTGCCAGTAACTCAGGGAGACTAGCCCCGCAGTTCTTC.

This clone was observed many times. The rearrangement links TRBV28 to TRBJ1-5; maybe TRBD1 (5 bases). Between the trimmed V and J ends, which lost 7 bases and 6 bases, there was a span of 22 bases. The CDR3 runs to 16 residues. Germline CDR1 and CDR2: MDHEN and SYDVKM. The CDR3, as DNA: TGTGCCAGCAAAATATCGAAGGGGAGGGTTGGTCAGCCCCAGCATTTT. Protein sequence: CASKISKGRVGQPQHF.

The V call is TRBV15, the J call TRBJ2-3; 11 bases are shared with TRBD2. The length of the CDR3 is 17 residues. The germline V gene encodes CDR1 LNHNV and CDR2 YYDKDF (reference sequence). The ends lost 8 bases at V and 5 bases at J; junction bases unmatched: 15. CDR3 residues: CATSTVAGGRGGDTQYF. The CDR3, as DNA: TGTGCCACCTCTACCGTAGCGGGGGGGCGAGGGGGAGATACGCAGTATTTT.

CDR3 in DNA: TGTGCCAGCAGCCTGGACAGGTTCTATGGCTACACCTTC. As protein: CASSLDRFYGYTF. This rearrangement joins TRBV7-3 to TRBJ1-2; 7 bases fit TRBD1. The CDR3 covers 13 residues. J was trimmed by 4 bases and V by 5 bases; bases with no gene match: 4. Germline V gives CDR1 SGHTA, CDR2 FQGTGA.

This chain uses TRBV7-9 with TRBJ1-2; D is possibly TRBD1 (6 bases). Germline V gene sequence: CDR1 SEHNR, CDR2 FQNEAQ (reference sequence). Trimming took 4 bases from V and 4 from J, leaving 16 bases between them. This CDR3 comprises 15 residues. The DNA for the CDR3 is TGTGCCAGCAGCTCCCTACCAGACAGGCCCTATGGCTACACCTTC. Translation: CASSSLPDRPYGYTF.

The chain uses TRBV27 and TRBJ2-3, with 8 positions matching TRBD2. The CDR3 loop spans 16 amino acids. Germline V gene lookup returns CDR1 MNHEY and CDR2 SMNVEV (reference sequence). The ends lost 3 bases at V and 1 base at J; junction bases unmatched: 6. CDR3 protein: CASSFLAGPRTDTQYF. In nucleotides, the CDR3 is TGTGCCAGCAGTTTCCTAGCGGGCCCTCGCACAGATACGCAGTATTTT.